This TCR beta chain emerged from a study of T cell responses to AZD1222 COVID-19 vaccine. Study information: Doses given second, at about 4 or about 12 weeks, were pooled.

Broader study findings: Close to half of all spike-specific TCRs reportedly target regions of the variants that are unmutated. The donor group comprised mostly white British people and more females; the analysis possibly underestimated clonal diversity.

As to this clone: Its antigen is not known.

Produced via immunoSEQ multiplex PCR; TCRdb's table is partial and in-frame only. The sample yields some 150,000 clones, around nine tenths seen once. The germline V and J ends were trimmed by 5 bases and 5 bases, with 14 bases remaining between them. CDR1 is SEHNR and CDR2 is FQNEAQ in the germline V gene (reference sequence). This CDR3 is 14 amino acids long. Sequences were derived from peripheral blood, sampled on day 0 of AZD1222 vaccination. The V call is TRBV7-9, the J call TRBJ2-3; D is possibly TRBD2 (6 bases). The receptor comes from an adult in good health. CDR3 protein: CASSPPTGGDTQYF. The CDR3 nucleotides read TGTGCCAGCAGCCCACCGACCGGGGGAGATACGCAGTATTTT.